This entry lists 29 T cell receptor beta chains sequenced from one sample in a study of control samples from healthy donors and cancer patients. Clones were sequenced by immunoSEQ multiplex PCR, and TCRdb holds only the in-frame ones, with some missing. The sample yields around 49,000 clones, approximately 89% seen once. Sequenced: PBMCs. All receptors come from a man between 35 and 55 years old with colorectal cancer.

This chain joins TRBV7-8 and TRBJ1-1, with D uncertain. This CDR3 is 15 amino acids long. V lost 5 bases and J 0 bases, leaving 13 bases between the germline ends. The V gene's germline CDR1 is SGHVS and CDR2 FQNEAQ. This CDR3 reads CASSPASVLNTEAFF. As DNA, the CDR3 is TGTGCCAGCAGCCCCGCGAGTGTTCTGAACACTGAAGCTTTCTTT.

This sequence joins TRBV5-6 and TRBJ1-4; D possibly corresponds to TRBD1 (6 bases). Trimming shortened V by 0 bases and J by 5 bases, and 11 bases separated the two germline ends. Germline lookup yields CDR1 SGHDT and CDR2 YYEEEE. This CDR3 is built from 15 residues. The CDR3 DNA is TGTGCCAGCAGCTTGGGTCAGGGGATGAATGAAAAACTGTTTTTT. Translated: CASSLGQGMNEKLFF.

This chain uses TRBV19 with TRBJ2-1; a weak D match, TRBD2 (5 bases). The V gene lost 3 bases and the J gene lost 10 bases, with 7 bases spanning the gap. The germline V gene has CDR1 LNHDA and CDR2 SQIVND (reference sequence). CDR3 length: 11 amino acids. CDR3 nucleotide sequence: TGTGCCAGTAGTATCCCGGGGGAGCAGTTCTTC. Translating it yields CASSIPGEQFF.

The chain recombines TRBV5-1 with TRBJ1-2; D is perhaps TRBD1 (6 bases). Trimming took 5 bases from V and 0 from J, leaving 17 bases between them. Germline loops: CDR1 SGHRS, CDR2 YFSETQ. The CDR3 contains 16 residues. The chain's CDR3 is CASSSLSTGSNYGYTF. The DNA of the CDR3 is TGCGCCAGCAGTTCCCTTTCGACAGGTTCTAACTATGGCTACACCTTC. Supplemented by reference TRBV5-1 and TRBJ1-2, the full variable domain reads KAGVTQTPRYLIKTRGQQVTLSCSPISGHRSVSWYQQTPGQGLQFLFEYFSETQRNKGNFPGRFSGRQFSNSRSEMNVSTLELGDSALYLCASSSLSTGSNYGYTFGSGTRLTVV.

This chain uses TRBV5-6 with TRBJ2-1; 10 bases are shared with TRBD2. Trimming took 4 bases from V and 0 from J; bases not matched to a gene: 7. Germline CDR1 is SGHDT and CDR2 is YYEEEE. The CDR3 extends over 17 amino acids. The CDR3 nucleotides read TGTGCCAGCAGCGCCAGGACTAGCGGAAGCTCCTACAATGAGCAGTTCTTC. Amino acids: CASSARTSGSSYNEQFF.

The CDR3 spells CASRTSGTYEQYF. The DNA of the CDR3 is TGTGCCAGCAGGACTAGCGGGACCTACGAGCAGTACTTC. The V and J genes are TRBV12-3 or TRBV12-4 and TRBJ2-7, with 11 bases identical to TRBD2. With 6 bases clipped from V and 2 bases from J, the junction kept 0 bases outside the gene matches. The CDR3 is 13 amino acids.

This chain joins TRBV6-5 and TRBJ1-2, with unresolved D. Germline CDR1 MNHEY, CDR2 SVGAGI. V was trimmed by 7 bases and J by 7 bases, leaving 22 bases between them. This CDR3 spans 15 amino acids. CDR3 nucleotide sequence: TGTGCCAGCACCCAAGACGCGTGGGGTATGATTGGCTACACCTTC. Protein product: CASTQDAWGMIGYTF.

This clone is a singleton in its sample. The J gene is TRBJ1-5, the V gene TRBV5-6, with TRBD1 matching 11 bases. With 0 bases clipped from V and 2 bases from J, the junction kept 10 bases outside the gene matches. Germline V gene lookup returns CDR1 SGHDT and CDR2 YYEEEE. CDR3 length equals 19 residues. In DNA, the CDR3 is TGTGCCAGCAGCTTGGCGGGGACAGGGGGGGTTTTTGGCAATCAGCCCCAGCATTTT. This gives the protein CASSLAGTGGVFGNQPQHF.

A few counts support this clone. CDR3 nucleotides: TGTGCCACCAGTGATTTTGCGGGGTTCTACTTC. Its protein is CATSDFAGFYF. The V gene is TRBV24-1, the J gene TRBJ2-7; D perhaps matches TRBD2 (6 bases). The germline CDR1 and CDR2 sequences are KGHDR and SFDVKD. V gave up 1 base and J gave up 13 bases, with 10 bases separating them. The CDR3 has 11 residues.

This clone showed up just once. The chain has TRBV5-4 and TRBJ2-1; tentative D call: TRBD2 (6 bases). Deletions cut 5 bases from V and 8 bases from J, with 20 bases between. The CDR3 sequence is 15 residues long. Germline V gene lookup returns CDR1 SGHNT and CDR2 YYREEE (reference sequence). CDR3 DNA: TGTGCCAGCAGTGGAAGGGTCGGGAGACCCCATGAGCAGTTCTTC. Translating it yields CASSGRVGRPHEQFF.

The gene calls are TRBV2 and TRBJ1-5; no reliable D call. The germline V and J ends were trimmed by 5 bases and 4 bases, with 12 bases remaining between them. The CDR3 length is 14 residues. The germline V gene has CDR1 SNHLY and CDR2 FYNNEI. CDR3 bases: TGTGCCAGCAGTAACACCCACGGGAATCAGCCCCAGCATTTT. It yields the protein CASSNTHGNQPQHF.

The chain uses TRBV7-6 and TRBJ2-7, with 13 bases identical to TRBD2. Germline CDR1 SGHVS, CDR2 FNYEAQ. CDR3 length equals 14 residues. The J segment lost 7 bases and the V segment lost 5 bases, leaving 5 bases of the junction unmatched. This chain's CDR3 is CASSRGTSGAEQYF. In nucleotides, the CDR3 is TGTGCCAGCAGCCGAGGGACTAGCGGGGCTGAGCAGTACTTC.

This clone was seen only a few times. The chain is built from TRBV6-2 or TRBV6-3 and TRBJ2-7; tentatively, D is TRBD2 (5 bases). Germline CDR1 reads MNHEY; CDR2 reads SVGEGT. This CDR3 contains 12 residues. Deletions cut 5 bases from V and 0 bases from J, with 5 bases between. The CDR3 DNA follows: TGTGCCAGCAGTGGGAGCTCCTACGAGCAGTACTTC. Translated: CASSGSSYEQYF.

This clone was recorded only once. The gene calls are TRBV11-2 and TRBJ2-7; TRBD1 aligns across 7 bases. The CDR3 runs 18 residues. The V segment lost 0 bases and the J segment 3 bases; nucleotides outside the gene matches: 14. Germline loops: CDR1 SGHAT, CDR2 FQNNGV. The CDR3 DNA is TGTGCCAGCAGCTTAGATCCCTTCCAACAGGGGATCGGCTACGAGCAGTACTTC. The encoded protein is CASSLDPFQQGIGYEQYF. Combining the CDR3 with reference TRBV11-2 and TRBJ2-7 gives the whole variable domain EAGVAQSPRYKIIEKRQSVAFWCNPISGHATLYWYQQILGQGPKLLIQFQNNGVVDDSQLPKDRFSAERLKGVDSTLKIQPAKLEDSAVYLCASSLDPFQQGIGYEQYFGPGTRLTVT.

This clone was counted between two and nine times. The chain uses TRBV3-1 (or the pseudogene TRBV3-2) and TRBJ1-6; tentative D call: TRBD1 (5 bases). Germline V gives CDR1 LGHDT, CDR2 YNNKEL (reference sequence). The ends were cut back, 3 bases at V and 7 bases at J, with 16 bases in the middle. This CDR3 spans 16 amino acids. CDR3 in DNA: TGTGCCAGCAGCCATAAAGGCCAAGGGGAGAATTCACCCCTCCACTTT. Encoded protein: CASSHKGQGENSPLHF.

The rearrangement links TRBV4-2 to TRBJ1-1; a weak D match, TRBD1 (6 bases). This CDR3 spans 15 amino acids. Trimming removed 0 bases from V and 2 bases from J, with 10 bases in between. CDR1 and CDR2 (germline): LGHNA, YNFKEQ. CDR3 residues: CASSQDNRANTEAFF. As DNA, the CDR3 is TGTGCCAGCAGCCAAGATAACAGGGCCAACACTGAAGCTTTCTTT.

The chain links TRBV19 to TRBJ2-7; possibly TRBD2 for D (5 bases). Trimming pared 4 bases from V and 1 base from J, leaving 11 bases between. The germline gives CDR1 LNHDA, CDR2 SQIVND (reference sequence). The CDR3 is 14 amino acids. CDR3 coding DNA: TGTGCCAGTAGTAGCAAGGACTTTTCCTACGAGCAGTACTTC. Residues: CASSSKDFSYEQYF.

This chain uses TRBV19 with TRBJ1-2, with 12 nucleotides matching TRBD1. Germline V lookup: CDR1 LNHDA, CDR2 SQIVND (reference sequence). This CDR3 is built from 15 residues. V was clipped by 5 bases and J by 6 bases; unmatched bases: 7. CDR3 nucleotide sequence: TGTGCCAGTAGTGAGTCGGGACAGGGGGCAAATGGCTACACCTTC. Amino acid sequence: CASSESGQGANGYTF.

V gene TRBV30 combines with J gene TRBJ1-5; D ambiguous. CDR1 GTSNPN and CDR2 SVGIG come from the germline V gene (reference sequence). With 2 bases removed from V and 7 bases from J, the gap between germline ends came to 12 bases. The CDR3 is 13 residues long. CDR3 coding DNA: TGTGCCTGGAGTAAGACTTCGGAGCAGCCCCAGCATTTT. It translates to CAWSKTSEQPQHF.

V usage is TRBV12-3 or TRBV12-4 and J usage is TRBJ1-1, with no clear D. CDR3 length: 13 residues. V lost 2 bases and J 5 bases, leaving 9 bases between the germline ends. CDR3 DNA sequence: TGTGCCAGCAGTTTAAAAAGGGAAACTGAAGCTTTCTTT. Translated: CASSLKRETEAFF.

This chain joins TRBV3-1 (or the pseudogene TRBV3-2) and TRBJ2-2; D is possibly TRBD2 (6 bases). The CDR3 is 16 amino acids. Trimming shortened V by 4 bases and J by 3 bases, and 15 bases separated the two germline ends. The germline CDR1 and CDR2 sequences are LGHDT and YNNKEL (reference sequence). This CDR3 is CASSLHSGVDTGELFF. DNA of the CDR3: TGTGCCAGCAGCCTTCATTCGGGGGTGGACACCGGGGAGCTGTTTTTT.

CDR3 loop: CASSPPTGYGYTF. The CDR3 DNA follows: TGTGCCAGCAGTCCCCCGACAGGGTATGGCTACACCTTC. The chain combines TRBV27 with TRBJ1-2; 7 bases fit TRBD1. Germline V lookup: CDR1 MNHEY, CDR2 SMNVEV (reference sequence). After removal of 5 bases from V and 5 bases from J, the junction contained 5 bases not matched to a gene. This CDR3 contains 13 residues.

The rearrangement uses TRBV7-2 and TRBJ2-7; D may match TRBD1 or TRBD2 (6 bases each). CDR3 length: 16 residues. Germline CDR1 and CDR2: SGHTA and FQGNSA. Trimming removed 0 bases at V and 1 base at J, with 13 bases between. Here the CDR3 reads CASSLAEGEWSYEQYF. Written as DNA, the CDR3 is TGTGCCAGCAGCTTAGCGGAGGGGGAATGGTCCTACGAGCAGTACTTC.

The chain employs TRBV11-2 and TRBJ1-6, with unresolved D. The length of the CDR3 is 13 residues. Trimming took 1 base from V and 6 from J, leaving 4 bases between them. Looked up from germline, CDR1 is SGHAT and CDR2 is FQNNGV. The CDR3 sequence: CASSLVGNSPLHF. In DNA form, the CDR3 reads TGTGCCAGCAGCTTAGTCGGTAATTCACCCCTCCACTTT.

This chain joins TRBV6-5 and TRBJ2-1; TRBD1 or TRBD2 may be the D gene (5 bases each). CDR3 length: 12 residues. The germline CDR1 and CDR2 sequences are MNHEY and SVGAGI. Trimming took 2 bases from V and 6 from J, leaving 5 bases between them. The CDR3 sequence: CASSYGGNEQFF. CDR3 DNA: TGTGCCAGCAGTTACGGGGGCAATGAGCAGTTCTTC.

This rearrangement joins TRBV27 to TRBJ2-1, with TRBD2 as a possible D gene (5 bases). CDR1 and CDR2 (germline): MNHEY, SMNVEV (reference sequence). Trimming took off 7 bases at V and 0 bases at J, with 13 bases between the two ends. There are 15 residues in the CDR3. Here the CDR3 DNA reads TGTGCCAGCAAATTTACGGGAAGCTCCTACAATGAGCAGTTCTTC. Translated, it gives CASKFTGSSYNEQFF.

The rearrangement uses TRBV28 and TRBJ2-7; 7 bases are shared with TRBD2. This CDR3 region has 14 residues. V lost 3 bases, J lost 6 bases, and 8 bases stayed unmatched. The V gene's germline CDR1 is MDHEN and CDR2 SYDVKM. As DNA, the CDR3 is TGTGCCAGCAGTTTCCGACTAGCCCTCCGCGAGCAGTACTTC. It specifies CASSFRLALREQYF.

This clone was recorded once. The chain joins TRBV2 to TRBJ2-3; 8 nucleotides align to TRBD2. The CDR3 runs 15 residues. Losses at the gene ends were 4 bases for V and 0 bases for J; bases not matched to a gene: 3. Germline V lookup: CDR1 SNHLY, CDR2 FYNNEI. The CDR3 sequence is CASSATSASTDTQYF. CDR3 coding DNA: TGTGCCAGCAGTGCGACTAGCGCCAGCACAGATACGCAGTATTTT.

The gene calls are TRBV19 and TRBJ1-2; possibly TRBD1 for D (6 bases). The CDR3 length is 14 residues. Germline assignment: CDR1 LNHDA and CDR2 SQIVND (reference sequence). V lost 8 bases and J 1 base, leaving 14 bases between the germline ends. For the CDR3, the DNA is TGTGCCAGTCAAACAGGGAAGGGTAACTATGGCTACACCTTC. Residues: CASQTGKGNYGYTF.